This TCR beta chain originates from a study of T cell repertoires in cytomegalovirus infection. Broader study findings: Ex vivo responses were dominated by HLA-C-restricted CMV-specific TCR beta clonotypes. Identification of carriers of CMV plus the relevant HLA was achieved through cumulative public TCR beta family frequency.

About this clonotype itself: Its antigen is not identified.

A single record per CDR3 protein comes from TCRdb applying MiXCR to the reads. The sample holds 200,000 to 300,000 distinct CDR3 sequences, 9% to 15% seen once. V lost 1 base, J lost 2 bases, and 2 bases stayed unmatched. CDR3 length: 15 amino acids. From germline, CDR1 is MNHNS and CDR2 SASEGT. This TCR was recovered from a human donor in good health (CMV status not recorded). Some clones in this sample may be carry-over from other donors' samples. The rearrangement links TRBV6-1 to TRBJ2-1; 7 bases are a match to TRBD2. The specimen sequenced was PBMCs. This chain's CDR3 is CASSEGGLAYNEQFF. CDR3 nucleotide sequence: TGTGCCAGCAGTGAAGGCGGACTAGCCTACAATGAGCAGTTCTTC.